These 14 T cell receptor beta chains originate from one sample sequenced in a study of cytomegalovirus exposure and HLA in healthy donors. 13 Jbeta primers and 60 Vbeta primers were used for the PCR. Generated by immunoSEQ multiplex PCR, the TCRdb table keeps only in-frame clones and is missing some. The repertoire holds just over 80,000 clones, with over 70% as singletons. The sequencing sample was made of PBMCs. The source of these receptors is a man between 18 and 29 years old in good health and CMV-seropositive.

The chain recombines TRBV7-9 with TRBJ2-7; TRBD2 might be the D (5 bases). CDR1 is SEHNR, CDR2 FQNEAQ, per germline (reference sequence). Trimming pared 1 base from V and 5 bases from J, leaving 15 bases between. This CDR3 contains 15 residues. In DNA, the CDR3 is TGTGCCAGCAGCTTAGACGGTCTAGCTCGCGACGAGCAGTACTTC. It yields the protein CASSLDGLARDEQYF. Looking up the rest from reference TRBV7-9 and TRBJ2-7 gives the full variable domain: DTGVSQNPRHKITKRGQNVTFRCDPISEHNRLYWYRQTLGQGPEFLTYFQNEAQLEKSRLLSDRFSAERPKGSFSTLEIQRTEQGDSAMYLCASSLDGLARDEQYFGPGTRLTVT.

The chain combines TRBV2 with TRBJ2-7, with 7 bases lining up with TRBD2. Trimming took 3 bases from V and 5 from J; bases not matched to a gene: 10. Germline V lookup: CDR1 SNHLY, CDR2 FYNNEI. This CDR3 has 15 residues. In DNA, the CDR3 is TGTGCCAGCAGTGAGCCCACTCGGGGGGAGCACGAGCAGTACTTC. Translation gives CASSEPTRGEHEQYF.

The V and J genes are TRBV2 and TRBJ2-3, with D possibly being TRBD2 (5 bases). V gave up 6 bases and J gave up 6 bases, with 10 bases separating them. The CDR3 is 12 residues long. Germline CDR1 reads SNHLY; CDR2 reads FYNNEI. The CDR3, as DNA: TGTGCCAGCAGGGGTATAGCGGATACGCAGTATTTT. The encoded protein is CASRGIADTQYF.

The chain joins TRBV28 to TRBJ1-4, with D perhaps matching TRBD1 (5 bases). The V and J ends lost 2 bases and 3 bases respectively, with 7 bases between them. This CDR3 is built from 14 residues. Germline V gives CDR1 MDHEN, CDR2 SYDVKM. The CDR3 spells CASSLRGPNEKLFF. CDR3 DNA sequence: TGTGCCAGCAGTTTAAGGGGTCCTAATGAAAAACTGTTTTTT.

The rearrangement links TRBV6-5 to TRBJ1-5; D not certain. Germline values: CDR1 MNHEY, CDR2 SVGAGI. V gave up 5 bases and J gave up 0 bases, with 11 bases separating them. The CDR3 covers 15 residues. CDR3 protein: CASSPSFNSNQPQHF. The CDR3 DNA sequence: TGTGCCAGCAGTCCCTCCTTTAATAGCAATCAGCCCCAGCATTTT.

This clone was observed a few times. The gene calls are TRBV6-1 and TRBJ1-1; no clear D. Trimming cost V 6 bases and J 4 bases, with 12 bases left between them. This CDR3 contains 13 residues. The germline CDR1 and CDR2 sequences are MNHNS and SASEGT. The CDR3 DNA is TGTGCCAGCAGAATGGGCCTGAGCACTGAAGCTTTCTTT. It is translated as CASRMGLSTEAFF.

J is TRBJ2-7 and V is TRBV11-3; D might be TRBD2 (5 bases). The CDR3 covers 11 residues. The germline gives CDR1 SGHNT, CDR2 YENEEA. With 3 bases removed from V and 13 bases from J, the gap between germline ends came to 13 bases. CDR3 coding DNA: TGTGCCAGCAGCTTGGATCTAGCTCTCTACTTC. Its protein is CASSLDLALYF.

This clone was observed a single time. This chain joins TRBV28 and TRBJ2-1; TRBD2 aligns across 11 bases. V shed 5 bases and J 7 bases; nucleotides not matched to a gene: 13. The CDR3 loop spans 17 amino acids. CDR1 and CDR2 from the germline V gene are MDHEN and SYDVKM. CDR3 amino acids: CASSGTSGTSYGNEQFF. DNA for the CDR3: TGTGCCAGCAGTGGGACTAGCGGCACAAGCTACGGGAATGAGCAGTTCTTC.

The chain has TRBV15 and TRBJ2-7, with D hard to call. The CDR3 is made up of 14 amino acids. The V end lost 1 base, the J end lost 2 bases, and 9 bases lay between the germline ends. Germline V gene lookup returns CDR1 LNHNV and CDR2 YYDKDF (reference sequence). CDR3 in amino acids: CATSRGGKPYEQYF. CDR3 bases: TGTGCCACCAGCAGAGGAGGAAAACCCTACGAGCAGTACTTC.

This clone appeared once. The gene calls are TRBV9 and TRBJ2-1; 7 bases are shared with TRBD2. J was trimmed by 2 bases and V by 4 bases; bases with no gene match: 6. Germline V gives CDR1 SGDLS, CDR2 YYNGEE. CDR3 length: 15 amino acids. The CDR3 DNA follows: TGTGCCAGCAGCCCTCGACTAGCCCCCTACAATGAGCAGTTCTTC. Amino acid sequence: CASSPRLAPYNEQFF.

This clone was counted once. This sequence joins TRBV4-2 and TRBJ2-1; 10 bases fit TRBD2. The CDR3 length is 15 residues. Germline CDR1 reads LGHNA; CDR2 reads YNFKEQ. V was pared by 1 base and J by 9 bases, with 6 bases of the junction left unmatched. CDR3 residues: CASSQASSGSGEQFF. CDR3 coding DNA: TGTGCCAGCAGCCAAGCTTCTAGCGGGAGCGGTGAGCAGTTCTTC.

About this clone itself: Compared with germline, one end of the junction differs, possibly owing to a read error. The V gene is TRBV18, the J gene TRBJ1-1; no reliable D call. The CDR3 has 14 residues. Looked up from germline, CDR1 is KGHSH and CDR2 is LQKENI. The CDR3 nucleotides are TGTGCCAGCTCAATTTTGGGCGAGAACGCTGAAGCTTTCTTT. Its protein product is CASSILGENAEAFF.

This clone was found once. The chain has TRBV15 and TRBJ2-7; D remains ambiguous. This CDR3 contains 13 residues. In germline, CDR1 is LNHNV, CDR2 YYDKDF (reference sequence). V lost 8 bases and J 1 base, leaving 12 bases between the germline ends. Here the CDR3 DNA reads TGTGCCACCTCTGCAGGTGGGTCCTACGAGCAGTACTTC. Its protein product is CATSAGGSYEQYF.

The genes are TRBV2 and TRBJ1-3, with D perhaps TRBD1 (5 bases). CDR3 size: 12 residues. Germline values: CDR1 SNHLY, CDR2 FYNNEI. V was trimmed by 7 bases and J by 8 bases, leaving 12 bases between them. DNA for the CDR3: TGTGCCAGCAAACAGGCCGGTCACACCATATATTTT. It yields the protein CASKQAGHTIYF.